The 20 T cell receptor beta chains below come from one sample, sequenced in a study of regulatory T cells in long-lasting Graves disease. Libraries of TCR beta came from iRepertoire HTBI primers plus Arm-PCR of CDR3 regions. One entry per CDR3 protein results from TCRdb running MiXCR on the multiplex PCR reads. The table includes some 250,000 distinct CDR3 sequences, more than 15% detected once. As to time point: newly diagnosed GD, antithyroid drugs for less than 3 months. Preparation of the TCR library used RNA extracted from PBMCs. This sample also appeared in a second study, on T cells in Graves' hyperthyroidism and ophthalmopathy.

The sample consisted of peripheral blood mononuclear cells (PBMCs), taken at new diagnosis, from a patient treated with antithyroid drugs. All receptors derive from a woman in her 30s with Graves disease.

The rearrangement links TRBV6-5 to TRBJ1-6, with D unclear. The germline V and J ends were trimmed by 4 bases and 8 bases, with 21 bases remaining between them. The CDR3 spans 17 residues. Germline-derived CDR1 and CDR2 are MNHEY and SVGAGI. CDR3 coding DNA: TGTGCCAGCAGTTCCCGCGGGAGCCGGCGAGACTATTCACCCCTCCACTTT. It yields the protein CASSSRGSRRDYSPLHF.

This clonotype was seen a handful of times. V gene TRBV20-1 combines with J gene TRBJ2-1; 7 bases fit TRBD1. The J segment lost 7 bases and the V segment lost 1 base, leaving 7 bases of the junction unmatched. The CDR3 has 14 amino acids. CDR1 DFQATT and CDR2 SNEGSKA come from the germline V gene (reference sequence). CDR3 DNA: TGCAGTGCTAGAGGACAGGGAATTTTAAATGAGCAGTTCTTC. Translating gives CSARGQGILNEQFF.

This clonotype was seen ten or more times. The chain couples TRBV2 to TRBJ1-1; D uncertain. Germline CDR1 and CDR2: SNHLY and FYNNEI. CDR3 length: 14 residues. V gave up 3 bases and J gave up 2 bases, with 10 bases separating them. The CDR3 protein is CASSEWTVNTEAFF. The DNA for the CDR3 is TGTGCCAGCAGTGAGTGGACTGTAAACACTGAAGCTTTCTTT.

Many counts were recorded for this clonotype. The genes are TRBV12-3 or TRBV12-4 and TRBJ1-3; D possibly corresponds to TRBD1 (5 bases). The CDR3 has 18 residues. Trimming shortened V by 10 bases and J by 0 bases, and 25 bases separated the two germline ends. CDR3 bases: TGTGCCACCGACGTTTGGGGGGGTTCTGGACTCTCTGGAAACACCATATATTTT. Amino acid sequence: CATDVWGGSGLSGNTIYF.

This clonotype has ten or more counts. V and J are TRBV18 and TRBJ1-1; D not resolved. The CDR3 spans 14 residues. Germline CDR1 reads KGHSH; CDR2 reads LQKENI. V shed 8 bases and J shed 1 base, with 14 bases lying between them. CDR3 residues: CASTIDVSNTEAFF. The DNA for the CDR3 is TGTGCCAGCACTATTGACGTATCGAACACTGAAGCTTTCTTT.

Ten or more counts support this clonotype. The chain uses TRBV10-3 and TRBJ2-3; tentatively, D is TRBD2 (5 bases). The CDR3 loop spans 13 amino acids. Trimming took 11 bases from V and 1 from J, leaving 13 bases between them. Germline CDR1 and CDR2: ENHRY and SYGVKD. CDR3 sequence (DNA): TGTGCCGCGAGGACGGAGGGCACAGATACGCAGTATTTT. It specifies CAARTEGTDTQYF.

This clonotype was seen ten or more times. The rearrangement uses TRBV6-1 and TRBJ1-5, with TRBD1 matching 8 bases. Germline assignment: CDR1 MNHNS and CDR2 SASEGT. Trimming removed 5 bases from V and 1 base from J; junction bases left unmatched: 4. This CDR3 contains 15 residues. CDR3 amino acids: CASSIDRGSNQPQHF. CDR3 coding DNA: TGTGCCAGCAGTATCGACAGGGGAAGCAATCAGCCCCAGCATTTT.

This clonotype was found many times. J is TRBJ2-1 and V is TRBV19, with D perhaps being TRBD1 or TRBD2 (6 bases each). CDR3 length: 15 residues. In germline, CDR1 is LNHDA, CDR2 SQIVND (reference sequence). Trimming removed 6 bases from V and 0 bases from J, with 12 bases in between. This CDR3 reads CASRSGGSSYNEQFF. CDR3 nucleotides: TGTGCCAGTAGATCCGGGGGCAGCTCCTACAATGAGCAGTTCTTC. Looking up the rest from reference TRBV19 and TRBJ2-1 gives the full variable domain: DGGITQSPKYLFRKEGQNVTLSCEQNLNHDAMYWYRQDPGQGLRLIYYSQIVNDFQKGDIAEGYSVSREKKESFPLTVTSAQKNPTAFYLCASRSGGSSYNEQFFGPGTRLTVL.

This clonotype was seen ten or more times. The V call is TRBV3-1, the J call TRBJ1-2; D not certain. The V end lost 0 bases, the J end lost 7 bases, and 6 bases lay between the germline ends. Germline V gene data show CDR1 as LGHDT and CDR2 as YNNKEL (reference sequence). CDR3 length: 12 amino acids. In DNA, the CDR3 is TGTGCCAGCAGCCAAGATGGACCTGGCTACACCTTC. Amino acid sequence: CASSQDGPGYTF.

About this clonotype: With a much larger clone just one base away, this may be a read error. Because it lacks the conserved phenylalanine or tryptophan at the end, this CDR3 is likely a read error. The V and J genes are TRBV5-1 and TRBJ2-7; 10 bases line up with TRBD2. The CDR3 contains 14 residues. The ends lost 4 bases at V and 4 bases at J; junction bases unmatched: 5. The germline V gene has CDR1 SGHRS and CDR2 YFSETQ. The CDR3 sequence: CASSLASGGYEQYL. The CDR3 DNA is TGCGCCAGCAGCCTCGCTAGCGGGGGATACGAGCAGTACCTC.

Ten or more counts support this clonotype. The J gene is TRBJ2-2, the V gene TRBV19; 9 bases are shared with TRBD2. Trimming at V came to 5 bases and at J to 5 bases, leaving 12 bases not matched to a gene. Germline values: CDR1 LNHDA, CDR2 SQIVND (reference sequence). The CDR3 totals 17 residues. CDR3 protein: CASSPGGTSRGTGELFF. DNA of the CDR3: TGTGCCAGTAGTCCGGGAGGGACTAGCCGGGGAACCGGGGAGCTGTTTTTT.

The sample holds many counts of this clonotype. The chain links TRBV7-6 to TRBJ1-4, with D maybe TRBD1 (5 bases). Looked up from germline, CDR1 is SGHVS and CDR2 is FNYEAQ. With 2 bases removed from V and 8 bases from J, the gap between germline ends came to 15 bases. The CDR3 spans 15 residues. CDR3 nucleotides: TGTGCCAGCAGCTTATCGTCCTGGGGCGACGAAAAACTGTTTTTT. It codes for CASSLSSWGDEKLFF. Full variable domain (outside the CDR3, taken from reference TRBV7-6 and TRBJ1-4): GAGVSQSPRYKVTKRGQDVALRCDPISGHVSLYWYRQALGQGPEFLTYFNYEAQQDKSGLPNDRFSAERPEGSISTLTIQRTEQRDSAMYRCASSLSSWGDEKLFFGSGTQLSVL.

The J gene is TRBJ2-5, the V gene TRBV20-1; 10 positions match TRBD2. There are 17 residues in the CDR3. Germline V CDR1 and CDR2: DFQATT, SNEGSKA (reference sequence). Trimming cost V 0 bases and J 2 bases; bases outside gene matches: 9. The CDR3 nucleotides read TGCAGTGCTAGAGATCGGGTAGCGGGGGGTTGGCAAGAGACCCAGTACTTC. Protein: CSARDRVAGGWQETQYF.

This clonotype was recorded at least ten times. The rearrangement joins TRBV7-8 to TRBJ1-2; weak D call: TRBD1 (6 bases). CDR3 length equals 13 residues. V lost 3 bases and J 7 bases, leaving 12 bases between the germline ends. CDR1 SGHVS and CDR2 FQNEAQ come from the germline V gene. This CDR3 is CASSFTGSPGYTF. The CDR3 DNA is TGTGCCAGCAGCTTTACAGGGTCTCCTGGCTACACCTTC.

The rearrangement links TRBV25-1 to TRBJ1-2; TRBD1 matches 11 bases. Germline CDR1 is MGHDK and CDR2 is SYGVNS. V lost 4 bases to trimming and J lost 7 bases; unmatched junction nucleotides: 2. The length of the CDR3 is 13 residues. DNA for the CDR3: TGTGCCAGCAGTGGTGGGACAGGGGGTGGCTACACCTTC. Translated: CASSGGTGGGYTF.

This clonotype was counted ten times or more. The genes are TRBV3-1 and TRBJ1-6, with 10 bases fitting TRBD1. Germline CDR1 and CDR2: LGHDT and YNNKEL (reference sequence). The CDR3 has 15 amino acids. The V gene end was trimmed by 1 base and the J gene end by 11 bases; junction bases not matched to a gene: 5. The chain's CDR3 is CASSQAGQGRPPLHF. The CDR3 DNA is TGTGCCAGCAGCCAAGCGGGACAGGGGAGGCCACCCCTCCACTTT.

In its sample, this clonotype was seen many times. The chain links TRBV12-5 to TRBJ1-1; 8 bases are a match to TRBD1. The V gene end was trimmed by 6 bases and the J gene end by 3 bases; junction bases not matched to a gene: 6. The CDR3 runs to 14 residues. CDR1 and CDR2 (germline): LGHNT, FRNRAP. The chain's CDR3 is CASGGQGAYTEAFF. In DNA, the CDR3 is TGTGCTAGTGGCGGGCAGGGGGCCTACACTGAAGCTTTCTTT.

In its sample, this clonotype was seen many times. The J gene is TRBJ2-1, the V gene TRBV3-1; 12 positions agree with TRBD1. CDR1 and CDR2 from the germline V gene are LGHDT and YNNKEL (reference sequence). V shed 3 bases, J shed 6 bases, and the junction held 6 bases outside the gene matches. The CDR3 runs 16 residues. Here the CDR3 DNA reads TGTGCCAGCAGCCACACCGGGACAGGGGGCCTCAATGAGCAGTTCTTC. It yields the protein CASSHTGTGGLNEQFF.

This clonotype showed up many times. The CDR3 nucleotides read TGCAGCGTTGACCGGCTCCCAGGGGAAAAACTGTTTTTT. Its protein product is CSVDRLPGEKLFF. The chain has TRBV29-1 and TRBJ1-4, with TRBD1 as a possible D gene (5 bases). This CDR3 comprises 13 residues. The germline V and J ends were trimmed by 3 bases and 8 bases, with 13 bases remaining between them. CDR1 is SQVTM, CDR2 ANQGSEA, per germline.

The chain has TRBV20-1 and TRBJ2-3, with 8 bases aligning to TRBD2. The CDR3 runs to 15 residues. The junction had 11 bases not matched to a gene; V was cut back by 5 bases and J by 4 bases. CDR1 is DFQATT and CDR2 is SNEGSKA in the germline V gene (reference sequence). DNA of the CDR3: TGCAGTGCTTCACCCGGGACTAGTGGGTCAGATACGCAGTATTTT. It translates to CSASPGTSGSDTQYF.